This T cell receptor beta chain was recorded in a study of human T cells and chemical hapten exposure. In the study overall: TCR yield per sample varied, mainly due to pooled library volumes.

Using its own MiXCR run on the RACE reads, TCRdb lists one record per CDR3 protein. The sample records some 330,000 distinct CDR3 sequences, around 5.5% being singletons. The time point: pre-sensitization, week 0. Treatment of the sample: therapeutic diphenylcyclopropenone sensitization with weekly scalp DPC. There are 15 residues in the CDR3. The V and J ends lost 4 bases and 0 bases respectively, with 12 bases between them. The germline gives CDR1 SGHDN, CDR2 FVKESK. The receptor was isolated from a young woman with alopecia areata. Some clones in this sample may be carry-over from other donors' samples. The chain combines TRBV14 with TRBJ2-5; no clear D. Material: whole blood, obtained in connection with sensitization to the hapten diphenylcyclopropenone (DPC). Written as DNA, the CDR3 is TGTGCCAGCAGCCCAGGCTGGAGCTACCAAGAGACCCAGTACTTC. Residues: CASSPGWSYQETQYF.